The 9 T cell receptor beta chains listed next were all sequenced from one sample in a study of blood T cell repertoires in COVID-19. Data came from immunoSEQ multiplex PCR; TCRdb stores just in-frame clones and leaves some out. The sample includes just over 300,000 clones, roughly 91% of them seen just once. Sequences were obtained from peripheral blood. These receptors were collected from a woman aged 25 to 39 with COVID-19, enrolled during active disease.

The chain uses TRBV10-3 and TRBJ2-2, with 8 bases identical to TRBD1. With V trimmed by 0 bases and J by 3 bases, 3 bases remained unmatched. Germline CDR1 and CDR2: ENHRY and SYGVKD. The CDR3 loop spans 16 amino acids. The CDR3 region is CAISESTGAYTGELFF. The CDR3 region has the DNA TGTGCCATCAGTGAGTCGACAGGGGCCTACACCGGGGAGCTGTTTTTT.

The chain links TRBV2 to TRBJ1-3; 7 bases line up with TRBD1. The CDR3 spans 14 residues. J lost 4 bases, V lost 6 bases, and 6 bases had no gene match. From germline, CDR1 is SNHLY and CDR2 FYNNEI. CDR3 amino acids: CASSLTGLGNTIYF. As DNA, the CDR3 is TGTGCCAGCAGCTTGACAGGGCTCGGAAACACCATATATTTT.

The chain joins TRBV2 to TRBJ1-1; no clear D gene. This CDR3 contains 13 residues. V shed 8 bases and J shed 9 bases, with 19 bases lying between them. From germline, CDR1 is SNHLY and CDR2 FYNNEI. CDR3 DNA: TGTGCCAGCGGCGACGCTTCCACGCGGCAAGCTTTCTTT. It encodes CASGDASTRQAFF.

The chain links TRBV6-5 to TRBJ1-2; no clear D gene. Germline V CDR1 and CDR2: MNHEY, SVGAGI. CDR3 length equals 13 residues. V was pared by 7 bases and J by 5 bases, with 14 bases between. This CDR3 is CASTRAGRYGYTF. The CDR3 DNA reads as TGTGCCAGCACGAGGGCTGGGCGTTATGGCTACACCTTC.

The chain has TRBV5-4 and TRBJ1-6, with D possibly being TRBD1 (6 bases). With 5 bases removed from V and 10 bases from J, the gap between germline ends came to 16 bases. The CDR3 totals 14 residues. The germline CDR1 and CDR2 sequences are SGHNT and YYREEE (reference sequence). The CDR3 loop is CASRLQGERSPLHF. The CDR3 nucleotides are TGTGCCAGCAGGTTACAGGGAGAACGGTCACCCCTCCACTTT.

The chain carries TRBV19 and TRBJ1-5, with 8 bases fitting TRBD1. The CDR3 consists of 15 residues. J was trimmed by 6 bases and V by 3 bases; bases with no gene match: 7. Germline V gene lookup returns CDR1 LNHDA and CDR2 SQIVND (reference sequence). The CDR3 here is CASSIGGTGGQPQHF. CDR3 sequence (DNA): TGTGCCAGTAGTATTGGTGGCACAGGGGGTCAGCCCCAGCATTTT.

V and J are TRBV18 and TRBJ1-4; the D is unclear. Germline-derived CDR1 and CDR2 are KGHSH and LQKENI. The CDR3 extends over 16 amino acids. V was pared by 3 bases and J by 1 base, with 12 bases between. The CDR3 sequence: CASSPRSRGTNEKLFF. The CDR3 nucleotides are TGTGCCAGCTCACCCAGATCCCGGGGAACTAATGAAAAACTGTTTTTT.

V is TRBV12-3 or TRBV12-4 and J is TRBJ1-1, with D hard to call. Trimming took 3 bases from V and 6 from J, leaving 8 bases between them. CDR3 length equals 12 residues. The CDR3 DNA follows: TGTGCCAGCAGTTTTTTGGCCTCTGAAGCTTTCTTT. Amino acid sequence: CASSFLASEAFF.

This clone was seen only once. This rearrangement joins TRBV5-1 to TRBJ2-2; 9 bases are a match to TRBD2. Germline V CDR1 and CDR2: SGHRS, YFSETQ. This CDR3 has 16 residues. V shed 1 base, J shed 1 base, and the junction held 2 bases outside the gene matches. The CDR3 DNA sequence: TGCGCCAGCAGCTTGAATAGCGGGGGGAACACCGGGGAGCTGTTTTTT. This sequence encodes CASSLNSGGNTGELFF.